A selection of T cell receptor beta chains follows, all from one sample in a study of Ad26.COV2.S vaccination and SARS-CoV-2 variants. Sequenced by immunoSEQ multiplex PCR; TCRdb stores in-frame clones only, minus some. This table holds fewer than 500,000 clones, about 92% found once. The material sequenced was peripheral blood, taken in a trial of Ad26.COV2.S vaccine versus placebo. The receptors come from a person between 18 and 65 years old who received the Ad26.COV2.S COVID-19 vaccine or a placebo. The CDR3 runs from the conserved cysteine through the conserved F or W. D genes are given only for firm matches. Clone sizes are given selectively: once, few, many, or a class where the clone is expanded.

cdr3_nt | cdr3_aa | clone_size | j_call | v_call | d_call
TGTGCCAGCAGTCTAACTCGACTAGCGGGAGTTGTGGAGACCCAGTACTTC | CASSLTRLAGVVETQYF | once | TRBJ2-5 | TRBV27 | TRBD2
TGTGCCAGCAGCTTAGGAGGGAGGGCCGGAAATGAGCAGTTCTTC | CASSLGGRAGNEQFF | . | TRBJ2-1 | TRBV11-2 | TRBD2
TGTGCCAGCTCACCAATCAAGGGTCTCCGGGACACCATATATTTT | CASSPIKGLRDTIYF | . | TRBJ1-3 | TRBV18 | .
TGCGCCAGCAGTGAGTCTTGGGACAGGGGTGGCTACACCTTC | CASSESWDRGGYTF | . | TRBJ1-2 | TRBV10-2 | TRBD1
TGTGCCAGCAGTGGCCGCGGGCTAGCGGGAGGCAATGAGCAGTTCTTC | CASSGRGLAGGNEQFF | . | TRBJ2-1 | TRBV6-4 | TRBD2
TGTGCCAGCACGGGCAGGGACGACGAGCAGTACTTC | CASTGRDDEQYF | . | TRBJ2-7 | TRBV2 | .
TGTGCCAGTAGGCTAATCCAGGGGGAGGGCACTGAAGCTTTCTTT | CASRLIQGEGTEAFF | . | TRBJ1-1 | TRBV19 | TRBD1
TGCGCCAGCAGCTTCGGGAGGCCAGATACGCAGTATTTT | CASSFGRPDTQYF | once | TRBJ2-3 | TRBV5-1 | TRBD2
TGTGCCAGCAGCCCCCAACCACAAACCTACAATGAGCAGTTCTTC | CASSPQPQTYNEQFF | . | TRBJ2-1 | TRBV7-2 | .
TGTGCCAGCAGACCAGGAGAGGGTCAGCCCCAGCATTTT | CASRPGEGQPQHF | . | TRBJ1-5 | TRBV28 | .
TGTGCCAGCAGTTACAGGGCGGATGAAAAACTGTTTTTT | CASSYRADEKLFF | . | TRBJ1-4 | TRBV6-6 | .
TGCGCCAGCAGCTACGAGAGCAATCAGCCCCAGCATTTT | CASSYESNQPQHF | . | TRBJ1-5 | TRBV5-1 | .
TGTGCCAGCTCACCCACCCGGGAAATCCCGTACTTC | CASSPTREIPYF | . | TRBJ2-5 | TRBV18 | .
TGTGCCAGTAGTATAACCGGACAGGGCGGGCTCGAGCAGTACTTC | CASSITGQGGLEQYF | . | TRBJ2-7 | TRBV19 | TRBD1
TGTGCCAGCAGTTTTAGTCGGGACAGGGCTCCCGAGCAGTACTTC | CASSFSRDRAPEQYF | . | TRBJ2-7 | TRBV28 | TRBD1
TGTGCCAGCAGGACTGGACTAGCGCATTTCAATGAGCAGTTCTTC | CASRTGLAHFNEQFF | . | TRBJ2-1 | TRBV27 | TRBD2
TGTGCCAGCAGCGTACTACGCGGGACCCAGTACTTC | CASSVLRGTQYF | . | TRBJ2-5 | TRBV12-3/TRBV12-4 | .
TGTGCCAGCAGCTTATCCGCGTTCAGGGGCGGAACAGATACGCAGTATTTT | CASSLSAFRGGTDTQYF | . | TRBJ2-3 | TRBV11-3 | .
TGTGCCAGCGTCCCTAGCGGGAGTTCGGGGGAGCTGTTTTTT | CASVPSGSSGELFF | . | TRBJ2-2 | TRBV11-2 | TRBD2
TGTGCCAGCAGCCCGGGGGAGGCCGCCCTCTACAATGAGCAGTTCTTC | CASSPGEAALYNEQFF | . | TRBJ2-1 | TRBV7-7 | .
TGTGCCAGCAGCGTAGATCCTAGTGGAAATGAGCAGTTCTTC | CASSVDPSGNEQFF | once | TRBJ2-1 | TRBV9 | .
TGTGCCAGCAGTTACACTTTCAATCAGCCCCAGCATTTT | CASSYTFNQPQHF | once | TRBJ1-5 | TRBV28 | .
TGTGCCAGCAGTTTAGAAGGGGCGTTGTCTTCCTATAATTCACCCCTCCACTTT | CASSLEGALSSYNSPLHF | few | TRBJ1-6 | TRBV27 | .
TGTGCCAGTAGTATGGGACAGATCTCTGGAAACACCATATATTTT | CASSMGQISGNTIYF | . | TRBJ1-3 | TRBV19 | TRBD1
TGTGCCAGCAGCACAGGACTAGCGGAAGAGACCCAGTACTTC | CASSTGLAEETQYF | . | TRBJ2-5 | TRBV14 | TRBD2
TGTGCCAGCATCGAAAGGACAGGCGATTCACCCCTCCACTTT | CASIERTGDSPLHF | . | TRBJ1-6 | TRBV2 | TRBD1
TGTGCCAGCTCACCCGACCGCAATCAGCCCCAGCATTTT | CASSPDRNQPQHF | . | TRBJ1-5 | TRBV18 | .
TGTGCCAGCAGCCCAGATCCCAGGGGAGCTTTCTTT | CASSPDPRGAFF | . | TRBJ1-1 | TRBV7-8 | .
TGTGCCAGCGGGGGGGACAGGGTTGAATCTGGCTACACCTTC | CASGGDRVESGYTF | . | TRBJ1-2 | TRBV28 | TRBD1
TGTGCCAGCAGCTCCGTGCGCTGGCCTAAGGGCGGCGATGAGCAGTTCTTC | CASSSVRWPKGGDEQFF | few | TRBJ2-1 | TRBV5-4 | .
TGCGCCAGCAGCCAAAACAGGGGGCCGTGGAACACTGAAGCTTTCTTT | CASSQNRGPWNTEAFF | . | TRBJ1-1 | TRBV4-1 | TRBD1
TGTGCCAGCAGTAAAACTAGCGGGTATTACAATGAGCAGTTCTTC | CASSKTSGYYNEQFF | . | TRBJ2-1 | TRBV28 | TRBD2
TGTGCCAGCAGCCGCGCGGGGGGTAAAGGTGAGCAGTTCTTC | CASSRAGGKGEQFF | . | TRBJ2-1 | TRBV7-6 | TRBD2
TGCGCCAGCAGCCCTTGGGAGCAGGAAATTTCTGGGGCCAACGTCCTGACTTTC | CASSPWEQEISGANVLTF | . | TRBJ2-6 | TRBV4-1 | .
TGTGCCAGCAGCCCGACTAGACGGGAGACCCAGTACTTC | CASSPTRRETQYF | . | TRBJ2-5 | TRBV7-2 | .
TGTGCCAGCAGTGTGGGACTAGCACCATACAATGAGCAGTTCTTC | CASSVGLAPYNEQFF | . | TRBJ2-1 | TRBV27 | TRBD2
TGTGCCAGTACAACTAGCGGGCATAGCACAGATACGCAGTATTTT | CASTTSGHSTDTQYF | . | TRBJ2-3 | TRBV19 | TRBD2
TGCGCCAGCAGCGCATCCGGGGTTAATGAAAAACTGTTTTTT | CASSASGVNEKLFF | . | TRBJ1-4 | TRBV5-1 | .
TGTGCCAGCAGTTTCGCCTCCGGGACAAGGTCCTACGAGCAGTACTTC | CASSFASGTRSYEQYF | once | TRBJ2-7 | TRBV27 | .
TGTGCCAGCAGTTCACCATTGGCCGGGACAGGGTCCTACGAGCAGTACTTC | CASSSPLAGTGSYEQYF | . | TRBJ2-7 | TRBV28 | TRBD1
TGTGCCACCAGCAGAGATCTCGCGGGAGGGCCATCAGATACGCAGTATTTT | CATSRDLAGGPSDTQYF | once | TRBJ2-3 | TRBV15 | TRBD2
TGTGCCAGCAGTGGGACTAGCACAGATACGCAGTATTTT | CASSGTSTDTQYF | . | TRBJ2-3 | TRBV12-3/TRBV12-4 | .
TGTGCCAGCAGCCGAGACAGGGGGCTAAGCAATCAGCCCCAGCATTTT | CASSRDRGLSNQPQHF | . | TRBJ1-5 | TRBV4-2 | TRBD1
TGTGCCAGCTCACCGGGACAGGGGGTGAGCAATCAGCCCCAGCATTTT | CASSPGQGVSNQPQHF | . | TRBJ1-5 | TRBV18 | TRBD1
TGTGCCAGTAGTATTATCGGGGAGCTGTTTTTT | CASSIIGELFF | once | TRBJ2-2 | TRBV19 | .
TGTGCCAGCAGCACCCGGGAGGGCCGAGGTCCAGATACGCAGTATTTT | CASSTREGRGPDTQYF | . | TRBJ2-3 | TRBV9 | TRBD2
TGTGCCAGCAGCTTAGATCGACAAGGGCAAGAGCAGTACTTC | CASSLDRQGQEQYF | . | TRBJ2-7 | TRBV11-2 | .
TGTGCCAGCAGTTCAGACAGGTTTAGCAATCAGCCCCAGCATTTT | CASSSDRFSNQPQHF | few | TRBJ1-5 | TRBV2 | .
TGTGCCAGCAGTGAAGAGACAGGCCTCGGACCCCTCCACTTT | CASSEETGLGPLHF | once | TRBJ1-6 | TRBV6-1 | .
TGTGCCAGCCGATGGGGGAGCTCCTACAATGAGCAGTTCTTC | CASRWGSSYNEQFF | . | TRBJ2-1 | TRBV5-6 | .
TGTGCCAGCAGCTTAGACAGGGGAGAGACCCAGTACTTC | CASSLDRGETQYF | . | TRBJ2-5 | TRBV28 | TRBD1
TGTGCCAGCAGTTACTCGATCGATCAGCCCCAGCATTTT | CASSYSIDQPQHF | . | TRBJ1-5 | TRBV6-6 | .
TGTGCCAGCAGCACCACCGGACGGGTTGAGCAGTTCTTC | CASSTTGRVEQFF | . | TRBJ2-1 | TRBV5-4 | .
TGTGCCAGTTCAGCCAGCGGGAGGGCTTTGTCCTACGAGCAGTACTTC | CASSASGRALSYEQYF | . | TRBJ2-7 | TRBV2 | TRBD2
TGTGCCAGCAGCCCAGGACAGGGGCGCACTTGCGTCTATAGCAATCAGCCCCAGCATTTT | CASSPGQGRTCVYSNQPQHF | . | TRBJ1-5 | TRBV21-1 | .
TGTGCCAGCAGGGAGGGGCCCCCTATCTACGAGCAGTACTTC | CASREGPPIYEQYF | . | TRBJ2-7 | TRBV19 | TRBD2
TGTGCCAGCAGCCAAGACAACACCGGGGAGCTGTTTTTT | CASSQDNTGELFF | . | TRBJ2-2 | TRBV7-2 | .